These 5 T cell receptor beta chains came from one sample sequenced in a study of Graves' ophthalmopathy and Graves' hyperthyroidism. RNA served as the template for amplifying TCR beta CDR3 regions. The library came from an HTBI-primed first-round RT-PCR and a second-round multiplex PCR. TCRdb reanalysed the multiplex PCR reads using MiXCR and keeps one entry per CDR3 protein. The sample gives about half a million distinct CDR3 sequences, roughly an eighth of which show up once; over 7.5% is in the top ten. Sequences were obtained from blood. These receptors originate from a woman in her twenties or thirties with Graves' ophthalmopathy.

The chain joins TRBV20-1 to TRBJ2-5; D is undetermined. V was pared by 6 bases and J by 5 bases, with 10 bases between. The length of the CDR3 is 11 residues. Germline lookup yields CDR1 DFQATT and CDR2 SNEGSKA (reference sequence). The CDR3 sequence: CSAPVQETQYF. CDR3 coding DNA: TGCAGTGCCCCGGTGCAGGAGACCCAGTACTTC.

This clonotype was counted many times. The chain recombines TRBV20-1 with TRBJ1-5, with TRBD1 identical over 7 bases. V lost 0 bases, J lost 7 bases, and 12 bases stayed unmatched. The CDR3 loop spans 16 amino acids. From germline, CDR1 is DFQATT and CDR2 SNEGSKA (reference sequence). DNA for the CDR3: TGCAGTGCTAGAGAGAGTAGAGGGGGCGTTTGGCAGCCCCAGCATTTT. Protein: CSARESRGGVWQPQHF.

This clonotype was observed many times. This sequence joins TRBV19 and TRBJ2-7; D unresolved. Looked up from germline, CDR1 is LNHDA and CDR2 is SQIVND (reference sequence). With 1 base removed from V and 8 bases from J, the gap between germline ends came to 12 bases. This CDR3 comprises 13 residues. The CDR3 spells CASSIATADKQYF. CDR3 coding DNA: TGTGCCAGTAGTATAGCCACCGCGGATAAGCAGTACTTC.

The V call is TRBV12-3 or TRBV12-4, the J call TRBJ2-5, with D hard to call. There are 13 residues in the CDR3. V lost 3 bases to trimming and J lost 5 bases, with 10 bases between them. The CDR3 spells CASSFMLEETQYF. In nucleotides, the CDR3 is TGTGCCAGCAGTTTCATGCTGGAGGAGACCCAGTACTTC.

The CDR3 nucleotides read TGTGCCAGCAGCTTTCGGAGGGCCGGAGAAGAGACCCAGTACTTC. Protein sequence: CASSFRRAGEETQYF. The chain joins TRBV11-2 to TRBJ2-5; TRBD2 is a possible D gene (6 bases). V lost 3 bases, J lost 3 bases, and 14 bases lay in between. This CDR3 is built from 15 residues. CDR1 is SGHAT, CDR2 FQNNGV, per germline.